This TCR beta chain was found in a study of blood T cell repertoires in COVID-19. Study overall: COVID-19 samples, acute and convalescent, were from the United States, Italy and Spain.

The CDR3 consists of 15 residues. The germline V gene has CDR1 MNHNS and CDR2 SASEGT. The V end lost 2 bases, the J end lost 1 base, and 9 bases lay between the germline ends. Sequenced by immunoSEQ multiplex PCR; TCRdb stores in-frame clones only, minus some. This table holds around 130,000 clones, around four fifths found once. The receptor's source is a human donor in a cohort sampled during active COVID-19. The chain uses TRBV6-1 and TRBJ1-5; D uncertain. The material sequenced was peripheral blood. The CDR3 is CASSELILSNQPQHF. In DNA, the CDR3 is TGTGCCAGCAGTGAACTTATCCTCAGCAATCAGCCCCAGCATTTT.